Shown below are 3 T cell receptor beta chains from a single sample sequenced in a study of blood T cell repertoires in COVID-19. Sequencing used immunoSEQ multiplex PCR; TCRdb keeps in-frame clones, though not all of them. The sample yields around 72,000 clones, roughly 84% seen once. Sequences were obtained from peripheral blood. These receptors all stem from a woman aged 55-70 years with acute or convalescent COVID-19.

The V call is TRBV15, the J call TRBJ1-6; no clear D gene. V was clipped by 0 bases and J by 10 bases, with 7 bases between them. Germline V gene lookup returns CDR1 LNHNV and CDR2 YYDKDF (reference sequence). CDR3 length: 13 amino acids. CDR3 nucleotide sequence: TGTGCCACCAGCAGAGATAGAAAGTCACCCCTCCACTTT. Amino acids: CATSRDRKSPLHF.

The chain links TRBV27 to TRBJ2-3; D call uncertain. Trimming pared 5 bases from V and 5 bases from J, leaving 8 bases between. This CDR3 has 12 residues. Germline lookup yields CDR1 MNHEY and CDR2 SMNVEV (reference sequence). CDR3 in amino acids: CASSRAKDTQYF. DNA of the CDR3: TGTGCCAGCAGTCGAGCGAAAGATACGCAGTATTTT.

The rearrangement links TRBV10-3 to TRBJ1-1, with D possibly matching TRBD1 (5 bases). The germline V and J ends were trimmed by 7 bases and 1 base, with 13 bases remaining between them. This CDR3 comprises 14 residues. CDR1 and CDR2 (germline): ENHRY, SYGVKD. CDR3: CAITKTQGNTEAFF. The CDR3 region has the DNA TGTGCCATCACCAAGACTCAGGGGAACACTGAAGCTTTCTTT.